A single sample is the source of the 29 T cell receptor beta chains below, sequenced in a study of cytomegalovirus exposure and HLA in healthy donors. The table came from immunoSEQ multiplex PCR; TCRdb's copy has only in-frame clones and leaves some out. The sample gives some 160,000 clones, roughly nine tenths of which show up once; 0.55% to 0.8% is in the top ten. Sequencing was performed on PBMCs. The receptors stem from a young man in good health and CMV-seronegative.

The rearrangement uses TRBV5-4 and TRBJ2-2; D might be TRBD1 (5 bases). The CDR3 contains 16 residues. Trimming cost V 4 bases and J 0 bases, with 13 bases left between them. The V gene's germline CDR1 is SGHNT and CDR2 YYREEE (reference sequence). The CDR3, as DNA: TGTGCCAGCAGCCCTCGGAGACAGACGAACACCGGGGAGCTGTTTTTT. Translating it yields CASSPRRQTNTGELFF.

V gene TRBV6-6 combines with J gene TRBJ1-2, with TRBD1 matching over 7 bases. Germline-derived CDR1 and CDR2 are MNHNY and SVGAGI (reference sequence). The CDR3 loop spans 16 amino acids. The ends lost 5 bases at V and 0 bases at J; junction bases unmatched: 9. This chain's CDR3 is CASSLPGQRSNYGYTF. The CDR3, as DNA: TGTGCCAGCAGTCTGCCGGGACAGAGATCTAACTATGGCTACACCTTC.

This clone was picked up a small number of times. The chain joins TRBV27 to TRBJ2-7, with a tentative D call TRBD1 (5 bases). V gave up 6 bases and J gave up 4 bases, with 13 bases separating them. CDR3 length equals 13 residues. The germline V gene has CDR1 MNHEY and CDR2 SMNVEV (reference sequence). CDR3 nucleotide sequence: TGTGCCAGCAGGTCTCAGGACAAATACGAGCAGTACTTC. Translating it yields CASRSQDKYEQYF.

This clone was seen a few times. This sequence joins TRBV10-1 and TRBJ2-7; a weak D match, TRBD1 (5 bases). Germline CDR1 and CDR2: WNHNN and SYGVQD (reference sequence). The CDR3 has 13 residues. Trimming took 6 bases from V and 5 from J, leaving 14 bases between them. For the CDR3, the DNA is TGCGCCAGCAGGGCCGGATTGGGGCACGAGCAGTACTTC. Its translation: CASRAGLGHEQYF.

The genes are TRBV18 and TRBJ1-2; 7 bases map to TRBD1. The CDR3 is 15 amino acids. Germline assignment: CDR1 KGHSH and CDR2 LQKENI. V gave up 1 base and J gave up 8 bases; unmatched junction bases: 10. DNA for the CDR3: TGTGCCAGCTCACCACGGGAAGGGGGCTCGGGCGGCTACACCTTC. It codes for CASSPREGGSGGYTF.

The chain recombines TRBV29-1 with TRBJ2-1; weak D call: TRBD2 (6 bases). The CDR3 has 15 amino acids. The ends were cut back, 4 bases at V and 1 base at J, with 14 bases in the middle. CDR1 is SQVTM, CDR2 ANQGSEA, per germline. The CDR3 loop is CSVGKQSGSYNEQFF. CDR3 DNA sequence: TGCAGCGTTGGGAAACAGAGCGGGTCCTACAATGAGCAGTTCTTC.

The chain joins TRBV5-1 to TRBJ1-3; no clear D gene. Looked up from germline, CDR1 is SGHRS and CDR2 is YFSETQ. Trimming removed 0 bases at V and 8 bases at J, with 12 bases between. The CDR3 totals 14 residues. This chain's CDR3 is CASSLGLQMDTIYF. The CDR3 bases are TGCGCCAGCAGCTTGGGGCTGCAAATGGACACCATATATTTT.

The chain couples TRBV10-3 to TRBJ2-7; D is perhaps TRBD2 (6 bases). This CDR3 is 15 amino acids long. CDR1 is ENHRY, CDR2 SYGVKD, per germline. The V gene lost 0 bases and the J gene lost 5 bases, with 14 bases spanning the gap. CDR3 in DNA: TGTGCCATCAGTGAGTCGCGGGCGGGGAAGGACGAGCAGTACGTC. It translates to CAISESRAGKDEQYV.

The J gene is TRBJ1-5, the V gene TRBV18; 7 bases agree with TRBD1. The CDR3 sequence is 17 residues long. The V gene end was trimmed by 3 bases and the J gene end by 0 bases; junction bases not matched to a gene: 8. CDR1 is KGHSH, CDR2 LQKENI, per germline. The DNA of the CDR3 is TGTGCCAGCTCACCCAGCGTGGCAGGGGGTAGCAATCAGCCCCAGCATTTT. Protein product: CASSPSVAGGSNQPQHF.

The chain has TRBV10-1 and TRBJ2-2; D is possibly TRBD1 (5 bases). CDR3 size: 14 residues. Germline CDR1 is WNHNN and CDR2 is SYGVQD (reference sequence). The V end lost 5 bases, the J end lost 0 bases, and 7 bases lay between the germline ends. The chain's CDR3 is CASSRGSNTGELFF. For the CDR3, the DNA is TGCGCCAGCAGTAGGGGTTCGAACACCGGGGAGCTGTTTTTT.

CDR3 residues: CASSSGQGSTGELFF. For the CDR3, the DNA is TGCGCCAGCAGTAGCGGACAGGGGTCAACCGGGGAGCTGTTTTTT. The gene calls are TRBV10-1 and TRBJ2-2, with 9 bases identical to TRBD1. V lost 5 bases to trimming and J lost 5 bases; unmatched junction nucleotides: 6. This CDR3 region has 15 residues. Germline CDR1 reads WNHNN; CDR2 reads SYGVQD (reference sequence).

V gene TRBV6-5 combines with J gene TRBJ1-1; D is unclear. Trimming took 0 bases from V and 4 from J, leaving 6 bases between them. CDR3 length: 13 amino acids. Looked up from germline, CDR1 is MNHEY and CDR2 is SVGAGI. The CDR3 region is CASSYSASTEAFF. The CDR3 DNA is TGTGCCAGCAGTTACTCAGCAAGCACTGAAGCTTTCTTT.

The chain uses TRBV7-2 and TRBJ1-4, with TRBD1 matching 11 bases. J was trimmed by 7 bases and V by 1 base; bases with no gene match: 2. CDR1 and CDR2 (germline): SGHTA, FQGNSA. CDR3 length: 15 amino acids. CDR3 bases: TGTGCCAGCAGCTTAGGCGGGACAGGGGGTGAAAAACTGTTTTTT. It specifies CASSLGGTGGEKLFF.

Points on this clone: A read error may account for a junction end that differs from germline. The rearrangement joins TRBV30 to TRBJ1-3; 7 bases are shared with TRBD1. CDR1 is GTSNPN and CDR2 is SVGIG in the germline V gene (reference sequence). The length of the CDR3 is 11 residues. The DNA of the CDR3 is TGTGCCTGGAGTGTAATGGGGACAGTTCGTTTT. Translated, it gives CAWSVMGTVRF.

The chain joins TRBV6-1 to TRBJ1-3, with D uncertain. The V gene lost 6 bases and the J gene lost 2 bases, with 11 bases spanning the gap. The CDR3 sequence is 14 residues long. Per the germline V gene, CDR1 is MNHNS and CDR2 is SASEGT. The CDR3 coding sequence is TGTGCCAGCAGCCGCTCCGGGGCTGGAAACACCATATATTTT. As protein: CASSRSGAGNTIYF.

In its sample, this clone was seen a few times. The chain couples TRBV6-5 to TRBJ1-6; D call uncertain. The germline V gene encodes CDR1 MNHEY and CDR2 SVGAGI. The V and J ends lost 2 bases and 4 bases respectively, with 6 bases between them. The CDR3 is made up of 14 amino acids. The chain's CDR3 is CASSYQEYNSPLHF. CDR3 DNA sequence: TGTGCCAGCAGTTACCAAGAGTATAATTCACCCCTCCACTTT.

The chain has TRBV6-6 and TRBJ2-1, with 8 bases aligning to TRBD1. Germline assignment: CDR1 MNHNY and CDR2 SVGAGI (reference sequence). Trimming took 5 bases from V and 6 from J; bases not matched to a gene: 6. The CDR3 runs to 14 residues. CDR3 bases: TGTGCCAGCAGTCTCCCGGGACAGGTCAATGAGCAGTTCTTC. This codes for CASSLPGQVNEQFF.

The sample holds a few counts of this clone. The V and J genes are TRBV10-2 and TRBJ2-7; D might be TRBD1 (6 bases). This CDR3 has 13 residues. Trimming took 5 bases from V and 1 from J, leaving 9 bases between them. Germline CDR1 is WSHSY and CDR2 is SAAADI. The CDR3 sequence: CASSPGQSYEQYV. DNA of the CDR3: TGCGCCAGCAGTCCTGGACAGTCCTACGAGCAGTACGTC.

This chain uses TRBV18 with TRBJ1-2; D unresolved. Trimming cost V 0 bases and J 8 bases, with 10 bases left between them. CDR1 and CDR2 (germline): KGHSH, LQKENI. CDR3 length equals 13 residues. The CDR3 nucleotides read TGTGCCAGCTCACCACCCTCCGCGGGAGGCTACACCTTC. Protein sequence: CASSPPSAGGYTF.

This chain connects TRBV4-3 to TRBJ2-5; a weak D match, TRBD2 (6 bases). Trimming took 0 bases from V and 9 from J, leaving 14 bases between them. CDR1 is LGHNA, CDR2 YSLEER, per germline. CDR3 length: 14 residues. CDR3 in amino acids: CASSQDLKLAPQYF. In DNA form, the CDR3 reads TGCGCCAGCAGCCAAGATCTGAAACTAGCTCCCCAGTACTTC.

The chain recombines TRBV10-2 with TRBJ1-6; a possible D gene is TRBD1 (5 bases). CDR3 length equals 18 residues. Germline CDR1 reads WSHSY; CDR2 reads SAAADI. The V end was cut by 2 bases, the J end by 0 bases, with 14 bases between. CDR3 DNA: TGCGCCAGCAGTGAGACCGGGGGAAGGAGCTCCTATAATTCACCCCTCCACTTT. Its translation: CASSETGGRSSYNSPLHF.

V and J are TRBV5-1 and TRBJ1-3; D unclear. The CDR3 sequence is 16 residues long. The germline V gene encodes CDR1 SGHRS and CDR2 YFSETQ. The germline V and J ends were trimmed by 4 bases and 0 bases, with 14 bases remaining between them. CDR3 sequence: CASSTTGGFSGNTIYF. As DNA, the CDR3 is TGCGCCAGCAGCACTACCGGAGGGTTCTCTGGAAACACCATATATTTT.

The sample holds one count of this clone. The gene calls are TRBV6-6 and TRBJ1-1, with D maybe TRBD1 (6 bases). This CDR3 is 16 amino acids long. With 7 bases removed from V and 1 base from J, the gap between germline ends came to 19 bases. Germline CDR1 MNHNY, CDR2 SVGAGI (reference sequence). CDR3 coding DNA: TGTGCCAGCATCGCCGGGTGGGGACAAAGGAACACTGAAGCTTTCTTT. Amino acid sequence: CASIAGWGQRNTEAFF.

This chain connects TRBV29-1 to TRBJ1-5; D is perhaps TRBD1 (5 bases). Trimming stripped 3 bases from V and 9 bases from J, with 15 bases between. CDR3 length: 13 residues. CDR1 is SQVTM, CDR2 ANQGSEA, per germline. The CDR3: CSVEFGGGRPQHF. In nucleotides, the CDR3 is TGCAGCGTTGAGTTCGGGGGGGGGAGGCCCCAGCATTTT.

The V gene is TRBV18, the J gene TRBJ1-5; D unclear. In germline, CDR1 is KGHSH, CDR2 LQKENI. V was cut by 5 bases and J by 3 bases, with 5 bases left in between. CDR3 size: 12 residues. The CDR3 loop is CASSYNNQPQHF. DNA of the CDR3: TGTGCCAGCTCATATAACAATCAGCCCCAGCATTTT.

The rearrangement links TRBV28 to TRBJ2-7; no clear D. The germline gives CDR1 MDHEN, CDR2 SYDVKM. V lost 3 bases and J lost 4, with 16 bases in between. The length of the CDR3 is 15 residues. This chain's CDR3 is CASSFGLSEVYEQYF. CDR3 DNA: TGTGCCAGCAGTTTCGGCCTAAGTGAGGTTTACGAGCAGTACTTC.

This clone has a single count. The genes are TRBV7-2 and TRBJ2-5, with 9 nucleotides matching TRBD2. Germline values: CDR1 SGHTA, CDR2 FQGNSA. With 3 bases clipped from V and 5 bases from J, the junction kept 7 bases outside the gene matches. The CDR3 has 15 amino acids. The CDR3 spells CASSFLAGDPETQYF. Written as DNA, the CDR3 is TGTGCCAGCAGCTTTTTAGCGGGAGACCCCGAGACCCAGTACTTC.

The rearrangement uses TRBV7-2 and TRBJ2-1; no clear D gene. Germline CDR1 reads SGHTA; CDR2 reads FQGNSA. This CDR3 is 14 amino acids long. V dropped 5 bases and J dropped 7 bases, with 15 bases sitting between them. This CDR3 is CASSPTPILNEQFF. In DNA, the CDR3 is TGTGCCAGCAGCCCGACTCCGATTTTAAATGAGCAGTTCTTC.

This chain joins TRBV7-9 and TRBJ1-1; D gene ambiguous. The V gene lost 2 bases and the J gene lost 1 base, with 8 bases spanning the gap. This CDR3 contains 14 residues. Germline-derived CDR1 and CDR2 are SEHNR and FQNEAQ (reference sequence). In nucleotides, the CDR3 is TGTGCCAGCAGCTTATTCCAACAGAACACTGAAGCTTTCTTT. Its protein product is CASSLFQQNTEAFF.